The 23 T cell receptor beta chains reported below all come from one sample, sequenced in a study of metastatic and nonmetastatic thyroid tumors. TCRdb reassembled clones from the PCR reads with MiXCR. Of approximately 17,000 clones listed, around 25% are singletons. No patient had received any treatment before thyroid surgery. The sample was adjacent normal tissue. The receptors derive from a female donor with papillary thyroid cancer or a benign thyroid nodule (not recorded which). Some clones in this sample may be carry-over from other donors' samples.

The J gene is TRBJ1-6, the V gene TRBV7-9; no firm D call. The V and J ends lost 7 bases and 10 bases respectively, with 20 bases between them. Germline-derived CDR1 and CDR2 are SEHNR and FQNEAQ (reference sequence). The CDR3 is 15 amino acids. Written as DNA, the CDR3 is TGTGCCAGCACCGGGAGTCTAGGCGGTGACTCACCCCTCCACTTT. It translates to CASTGSLGGDSPLHF.

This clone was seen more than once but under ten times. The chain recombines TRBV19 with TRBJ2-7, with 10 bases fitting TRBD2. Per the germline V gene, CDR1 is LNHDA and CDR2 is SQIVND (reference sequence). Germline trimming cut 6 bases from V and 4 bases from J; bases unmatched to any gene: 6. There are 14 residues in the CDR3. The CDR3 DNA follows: TGTGCCAGTAGACCAACTAGCGGGACATACGAGCAGTACTTC. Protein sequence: CASRPTSGTYEQYF.

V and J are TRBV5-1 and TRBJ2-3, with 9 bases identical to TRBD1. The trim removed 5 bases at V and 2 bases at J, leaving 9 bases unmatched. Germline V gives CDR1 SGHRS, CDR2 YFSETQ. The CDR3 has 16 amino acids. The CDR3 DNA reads TGCGCCAGCAGAGAAACAGGGGGCGGATTCACAGATACGCAGTATTTT. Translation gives CASRETGGGFTDTQYF.

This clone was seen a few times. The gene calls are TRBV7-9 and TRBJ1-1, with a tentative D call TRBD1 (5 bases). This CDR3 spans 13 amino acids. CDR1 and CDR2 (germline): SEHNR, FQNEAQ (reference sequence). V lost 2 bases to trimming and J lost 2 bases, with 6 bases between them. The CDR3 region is CASSLRGNTEAFF. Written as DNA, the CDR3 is TGTGCCAGCAGCTTAAGGGGTAACACTGAAGCTTTCTTT.

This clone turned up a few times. In DNA, the CDR3 is TGTGCCAGCAGTTTGTACCAGGGGGCCGACGAGCAGTACTTC. Protein product: CASSLYQGADEQYF. The chain is built from TRBV27 and TRBJ2-7; 8 positions match TRBD1. V was pared by 3 bases and J by 5 bases, with 6 bases of the junction left unmatched. This CDR3 comprises 14 residues. Germline V gives CDR1 MNHEY, CDR2 SMNVEV (reference sequence).

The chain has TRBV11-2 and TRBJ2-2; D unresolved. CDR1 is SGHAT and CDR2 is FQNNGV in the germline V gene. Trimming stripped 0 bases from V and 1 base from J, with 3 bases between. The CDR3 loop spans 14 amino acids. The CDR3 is CASSLEGNTGELFF. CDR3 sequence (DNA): TGTGCCAGCAGCTTAGAAGGGAACACCGGGGAGCTGTTTTTT.

For the CDR3, the DNA is TGTGCCAGCAGCTTAACACCCCAGGGCTACGAGCAGTACTTC. It specifies CASSLTPQGYEQYF. The genes are TRBV7-3 and TRBJ2-7; maybe TRBD1 (5 bases). Per the germline V gene, CDR1 is SGHTA and CDR2 is FQGTGA. This CDR3 is built from 14 residues. The V and J ends lost 0 bases and 3 bases respectively, with 9 bases between them. The full variable domain, rest sourced from reference TRBV7-3 and TRBJ2-7, is GAGVSQTPSNKVTEKGKYVELRCDPISGHTALYWYRQSLGQGPEFLIYFQGTGAADDSGLPNDRFFAVRPEGSVSTLKIQRTERGDSAVYLCASSLTPQGYEQYFGPGTRLTVT.

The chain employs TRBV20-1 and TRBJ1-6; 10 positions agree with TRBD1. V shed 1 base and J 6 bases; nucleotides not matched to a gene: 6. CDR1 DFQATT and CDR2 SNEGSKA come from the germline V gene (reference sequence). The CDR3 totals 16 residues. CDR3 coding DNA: TGCAGTGCTAGAGTTGAGACAGGGGGCAGTAATTCACCCCTCCACTTT. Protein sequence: CSARVETGGSNSPLHF.

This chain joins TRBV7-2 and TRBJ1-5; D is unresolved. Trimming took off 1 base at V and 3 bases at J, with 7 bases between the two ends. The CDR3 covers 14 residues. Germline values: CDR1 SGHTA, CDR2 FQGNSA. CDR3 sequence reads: CASSLEGYNQPQHF. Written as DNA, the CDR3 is TGTGCCAGCAGCTTAGAGGGATACAATCAGCCCCAGCATTTT.

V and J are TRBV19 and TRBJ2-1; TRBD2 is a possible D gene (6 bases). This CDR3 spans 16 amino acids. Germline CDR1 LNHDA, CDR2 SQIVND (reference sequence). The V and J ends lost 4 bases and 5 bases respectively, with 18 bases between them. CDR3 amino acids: CASSTLFGSTDNEQFF. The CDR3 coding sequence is TGTGCCAGTAGTACCCTTTTCGGGAGTACGGACAATGAGCAGTTCTTC.

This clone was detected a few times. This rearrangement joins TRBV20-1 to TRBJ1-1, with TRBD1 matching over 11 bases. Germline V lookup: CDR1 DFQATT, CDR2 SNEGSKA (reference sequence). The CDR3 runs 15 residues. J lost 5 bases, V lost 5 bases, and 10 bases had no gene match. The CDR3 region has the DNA TGCAGTGCTGCCCGACGGACAGGGGGCATAACTGAAGCTTTCTTT. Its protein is CSAARRTGGITEAFF.

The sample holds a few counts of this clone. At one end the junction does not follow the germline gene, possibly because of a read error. In DNA, the CDR3 is TGTGCCAGCAGATTAGGATGGGGGGCTGGAAACACCATATATTTT. Translating it yields CASRLGWGAGNTIYF. This chain connects TRBV7-8 to TRBJ1-3, with D perhaps matching TRBD1 (5 bases). The CDR3 is made up of 15 amino acids. Per germline, CDR1 SGHVS and CDR2 FQNEAQ.

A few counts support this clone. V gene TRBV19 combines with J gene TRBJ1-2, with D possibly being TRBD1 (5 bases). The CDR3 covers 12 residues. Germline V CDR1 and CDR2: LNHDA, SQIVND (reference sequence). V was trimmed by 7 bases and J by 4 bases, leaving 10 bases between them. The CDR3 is CASKGPVYGYTF. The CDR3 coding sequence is TGTGCCAGTAAGGGACCCGTCTATGGCTACACCTTC. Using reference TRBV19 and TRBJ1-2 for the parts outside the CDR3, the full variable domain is DGGITQSPKYLFRKEGQNVTLSCEQNLNHDAMYWYRQDPGQGLRLIYYSQIVNDFQKGDIAEGYSVSREKKESFPLTVTSAQKNPTAFYLCASKGPVYGYTFGSGTRLTVV.

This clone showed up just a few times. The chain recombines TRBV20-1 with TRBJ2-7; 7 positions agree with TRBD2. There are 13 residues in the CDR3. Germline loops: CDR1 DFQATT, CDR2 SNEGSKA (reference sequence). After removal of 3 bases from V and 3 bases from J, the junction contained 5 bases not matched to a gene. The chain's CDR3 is CSASRTSHYEQYF. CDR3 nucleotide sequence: TGCAGTGCTAGTCGGACTAGTCACTACGAGCAGTACTTC.

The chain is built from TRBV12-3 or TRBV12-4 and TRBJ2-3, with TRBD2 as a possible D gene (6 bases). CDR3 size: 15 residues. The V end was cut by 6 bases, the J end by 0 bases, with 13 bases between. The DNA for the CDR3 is TGTGCCAGCAGCATACTAGCAGCTAGCACAGATACGCAGTATTTT. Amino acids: CASSILAASTDTQYF.

The CDR3 nucleotides are TGTGCCAGCAGCGCTTACAGGGGGTTTAACACTGAAGCTTTCTTT. Translated: CASSAYRGFNTEAFF. This chain joins TRBV11-1 and TRBJ1-1; 8 positions agree with TRBD1. This CDR3 is built from 15 residues. V was pared by 5 bases and J by 2 bases, with 7 bases of the junction left unmatched. Germline V gene lookup returns CDR1 SGHAT and CDR2 FQDESV (reference sequence).

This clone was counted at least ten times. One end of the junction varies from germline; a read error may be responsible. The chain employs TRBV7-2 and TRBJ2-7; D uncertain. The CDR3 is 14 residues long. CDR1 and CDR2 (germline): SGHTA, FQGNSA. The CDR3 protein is CASSRPSSSSEQYF. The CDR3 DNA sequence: TGTGCCAGCAGCCGACCGTCCTCTTCCTCCGAGCAGTACTTC.

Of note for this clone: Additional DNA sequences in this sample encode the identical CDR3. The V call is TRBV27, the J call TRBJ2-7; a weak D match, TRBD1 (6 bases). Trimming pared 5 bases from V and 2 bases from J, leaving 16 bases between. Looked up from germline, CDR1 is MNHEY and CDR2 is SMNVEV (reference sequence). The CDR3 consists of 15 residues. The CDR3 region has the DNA TGTGCCAGCAGTCTCTCAGGGACACGGCCCTACGAGCAGTACTTC. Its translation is CASSLSGTRPYEQYF.

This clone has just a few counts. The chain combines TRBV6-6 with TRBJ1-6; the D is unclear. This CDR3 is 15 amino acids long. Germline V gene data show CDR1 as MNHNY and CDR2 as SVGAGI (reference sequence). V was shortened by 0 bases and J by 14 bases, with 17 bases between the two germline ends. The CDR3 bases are TGTGCCAGCAGTTACTCTCGGCAGCCCGGAGGCACCCTCCACTTT. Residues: CASSYSRQPGGTLHF.

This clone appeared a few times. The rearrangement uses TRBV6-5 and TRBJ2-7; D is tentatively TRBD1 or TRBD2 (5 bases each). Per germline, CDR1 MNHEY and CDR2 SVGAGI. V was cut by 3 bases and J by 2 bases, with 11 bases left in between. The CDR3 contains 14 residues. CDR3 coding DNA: TGTGCCAGCAGTTATGGGCAGGGACCCTACGAGCAGTACTTC. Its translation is CASSYGQGPYEQYF.

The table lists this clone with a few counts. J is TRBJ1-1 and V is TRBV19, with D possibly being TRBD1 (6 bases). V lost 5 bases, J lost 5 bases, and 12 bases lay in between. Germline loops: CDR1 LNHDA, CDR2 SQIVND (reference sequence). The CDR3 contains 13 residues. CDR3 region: CASSATGFTEAFF. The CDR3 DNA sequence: TGTGCCAGTAGTGCCACAGGGTTTACTGAAGCTTTCTTT.

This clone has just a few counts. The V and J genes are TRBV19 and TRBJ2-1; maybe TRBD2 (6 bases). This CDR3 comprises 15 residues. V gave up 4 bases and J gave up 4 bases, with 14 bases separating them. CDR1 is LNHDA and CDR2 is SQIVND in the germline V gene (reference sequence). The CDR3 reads CASSTSREQYNEQFF. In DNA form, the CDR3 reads TGTGCCAGTAGTACCTCCCGGGAGCAATACAATGAGCAGTTCTTC.

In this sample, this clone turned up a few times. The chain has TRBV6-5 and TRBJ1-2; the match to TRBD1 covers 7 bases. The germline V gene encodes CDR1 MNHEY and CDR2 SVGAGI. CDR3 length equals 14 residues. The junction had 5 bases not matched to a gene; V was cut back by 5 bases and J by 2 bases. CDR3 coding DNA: TGTGCCAGCAGTACCCGACAGGGCAACTATGGCTACACCTTC. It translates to CASSTRQGNYGYTF.